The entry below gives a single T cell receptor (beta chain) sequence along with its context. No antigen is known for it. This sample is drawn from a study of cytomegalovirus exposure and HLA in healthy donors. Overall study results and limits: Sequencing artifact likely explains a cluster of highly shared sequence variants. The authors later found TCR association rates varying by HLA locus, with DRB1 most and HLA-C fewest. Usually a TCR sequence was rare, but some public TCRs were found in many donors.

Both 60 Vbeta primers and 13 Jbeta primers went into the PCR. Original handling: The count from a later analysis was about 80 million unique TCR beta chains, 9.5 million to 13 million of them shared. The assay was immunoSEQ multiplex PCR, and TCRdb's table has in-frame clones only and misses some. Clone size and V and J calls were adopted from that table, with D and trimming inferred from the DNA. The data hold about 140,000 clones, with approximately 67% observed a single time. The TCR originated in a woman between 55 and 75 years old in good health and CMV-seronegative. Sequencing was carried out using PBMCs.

The CDR3 loop is CASSWDNTDTQYF. The DNA of the CDR3 is TGTGCCAGCAGCTGGGACAACACAGATACGCAGTATTTT. J is TRBJ2-3 and V is TRBV7-9; D perhaps matches TRBD1 (6 bases). V was cut by 4 bases and J by 2 bases, with 7 bases left in between. The CDR3 extends over 13 amino acids. CDR1 and CDR2 from the germline V gene are SEHNR and FQNEAQ (reference sequence). The full variable domain, rest sourced from reference TRBV7-9 and TRBJ2-3, is DTGVSQNPRHKITKRGQNVTFRCDPISEHNRLYWYRQTLGQGPEFLTYFQNEAQLEKSRLLSDRFSAERPKGSFSTLEIQRTEQGDSAMYLCASSWDNTDTQYFGPGTRLTVL.